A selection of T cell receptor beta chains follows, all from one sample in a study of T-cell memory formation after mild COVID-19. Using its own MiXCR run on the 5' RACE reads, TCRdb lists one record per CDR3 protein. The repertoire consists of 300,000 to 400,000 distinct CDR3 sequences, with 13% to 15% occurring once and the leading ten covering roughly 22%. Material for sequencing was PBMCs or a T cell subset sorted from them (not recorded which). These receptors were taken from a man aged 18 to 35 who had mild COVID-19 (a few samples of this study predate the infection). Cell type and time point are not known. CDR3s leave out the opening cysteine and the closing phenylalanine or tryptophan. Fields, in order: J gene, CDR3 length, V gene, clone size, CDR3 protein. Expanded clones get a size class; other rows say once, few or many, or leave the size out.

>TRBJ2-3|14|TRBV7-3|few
ASSLGSWGYEDTQY
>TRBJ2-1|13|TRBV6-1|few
ASSDNGFAYNEQF
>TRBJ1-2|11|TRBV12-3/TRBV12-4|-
ASSPMRGYGYT
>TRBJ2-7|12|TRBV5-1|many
ASSLVQGGDEQY
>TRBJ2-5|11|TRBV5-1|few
ASNKGQEETQY
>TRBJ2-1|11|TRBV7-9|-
ASSLVPDNEQF
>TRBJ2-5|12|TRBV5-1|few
ASSLESSGETQY
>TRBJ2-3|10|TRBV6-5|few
ASSYSNDTQY
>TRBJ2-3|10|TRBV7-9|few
ASSFLMHTQY
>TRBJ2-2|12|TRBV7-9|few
ASSFPGGGGELF
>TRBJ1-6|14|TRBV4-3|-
ASSQDPRGDNSPLH
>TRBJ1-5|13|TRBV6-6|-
ASTPPGQSNQPQH
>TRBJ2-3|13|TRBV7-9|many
ASSLVVIGPDTQY
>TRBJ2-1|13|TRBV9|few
ASSVAGISYNEQF
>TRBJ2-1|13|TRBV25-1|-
ASSDGGFRHNEQF
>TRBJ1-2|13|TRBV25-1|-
ASSGRGGSLYGYT
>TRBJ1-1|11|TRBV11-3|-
ASSLDEETEAF
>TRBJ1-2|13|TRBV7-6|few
ASSLGRGGRDGYT
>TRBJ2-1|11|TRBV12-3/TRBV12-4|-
ASTASSYNEQF
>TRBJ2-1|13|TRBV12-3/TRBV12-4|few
ASSFRGGVYNEQF
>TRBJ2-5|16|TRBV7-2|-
ASSLGPGQRGERETQY